This entry describes one T cell receptor (beta chain). Its antigen is unknown. No base qualities exist here, and no much larger clone lies one base off it. Including the terminal cysteine and phenylalanine, the CDR3 comprises 14 residues. Kept here is only the CDR3 DNA, which spans 42 bases and is read in frame from base 1. Germline trimming amounts to 3 bases on V and 7 bases on J, with 8 as the count of junction bases outside the gene matches. In the germline V gene, CDR1 corresponds to SGHRS and CDR2 to YFSETQ. TCRbeta CDR3 regions were amplified from genomic DNA using the immunoSEQ Assay, a bias-controlled multiplex PCR. The source study handled its data this way. Within the assay, amplification of reference gene primers was used to estimate how many nucleated cells each sample contained. To quantify the absolute abundance of each unique TCRbeta CDR3 rearrangement, sequence reads were collapsed and filtered. Productive Simpson clonality was computed per sample as the square root of Simpson's diversity index over productive rearrangements. TCRdb holds this immuneACCESS table with in-frame rearrangements only. Some clones are missing; in checked studies, unresolved V genes explain under half, and the rest has no known cause. The V and J calls and the clone size are those of that table, but D and trimming were determined from the DNA. The sample yields a few hundred thousand clones; approximately 90% were counted once. The ten largest clones capture roughly 0.8% of the sample.

This entry comes from a study of blood T cell repertoires in COVID-19 (dated by TCRdb to 2020 to 2022). Background for the entire study: Samples covering the acute and convalescent phases of COVID-19 were provided by collaborators in the United States, Italy and Spain. The prospective study material was composed of cDNA or gDNA derived from T cells, B-cell-depleted T cells, or PBMCs. Deeply sampled blood TCRbeta repertoires from subjects exposed to, actively infected with, or recovered from COVID-19 were included in the dataset. The repertoires were made available in a free public database intended to serve as a resource for research on the immune response to SARS-CoV-2. Samples came from the ongoing ImmuneRACE study (first 160 participants) plus 1,254 subjects from 6 global collaborators. Nearly every sample came with metadata listing a de-identified subject ID, COVID-19 status, age in years and sex. HLA class I and class II types, where available, came from metadata supplied by the sample provider rather than from assay-based typing.

Paper-wide results and their limitations: The amount of clinical and demographic metadata varied by source and participant and was provided uncurated.

The collaborating institutions used their own protocols to collect whole blood in K2EDTA tubes. Collaborator samples were shipped for TCRbeta analysis as frozen whole blood, isolated PBMCs, or DNA extracted from either sample type. Sequencing used peripheral blood. Rearrangement joined TRBV5-1 to TRBJ1-2; 8 bases in between match TRBD1. The source is a man aged 30 to 39 with acute or convalescent COVID-19. Read as DNA, the sequence is TGCGCCAGCAGCTCAACTGGACAGGGTCCTGGCTACACCTTC. This gives the protein CASSSTGQGPGYTF.